The present entry profiles one TCR beta chain with its context. There is no known antigen for this receptor. No clone much larger than this one lies a single base away; base qualities are absent. This record belongs to a study of blood T cell repertoires in COVID-19 (dated by TCRdb to 2020 to 2022). Study-wide context: Samples from collaborators originated in the United States, Italy and Spain and spanned both the acute and convalescent phases of COVID-19. The prospective study material was composed of cDNA or gDNA derived from T cells, B-cell-depleted T cells, or PBMCs. The dataset comprised deeply sampled blood TCRbeta repertoires from subjects exposed to, actively infected with, or recovered from COVID-19. The repertoires were released in a freely available public database intended as a resource for research on the immune response to SARS-CoV-2. Samples came from the ongoing ImmuneRACE study (first 160 participants) plus 1,254 subjects from 6 global collaborators. Nearly every sample came with metadata listing a de-identified subject ID, COVID-19 status, age in years and sex. HLA class I and class II types, where available, came from metadata supplied by the sample provider rather than from assay-based typing.

TCRbeta CDR3 regions were amplified from genomic DNA using the immunoSEQ Assay, a bias-controlled multiplex PCR. Per the source publication's procedure: Within the assay, amplification of reference gene primers was used to estimate how many nucleated cells each sample contained. To quantify the absolute abundance of each unique TCRbeta CDR3 rearrangement, sequence reads were collapsed and filtered. For each sample, productive Simpson clonality was calculated as the square root of Simpson's diversity index over productive rearrangements. TCRdb provides this immuneACCESS table in a form limited to in-frame rearrangements. Some clones are lacking; in checked studies, under half of them reflect an unresolved V gene, and why the rest are absent is not known. The V and J calls and the clone size are those of that table, but D and trimming were determined from the DNA. The sample table lists roughly 320,000 clones, approximately 90% of them with a count of one. The ten largest clones add up to 3.9% of the sample.

CDR1 and CDR2 (MGHDK, SYGVNS) derive from the germline V gene. The CDR3 covers 12 residues, taking in both the cysteine and the phenylalanine. The DNA shown is the 36-base CDR3, in frame from base 1. V is cut by 8 bases and J by 5 bases, and the space between the germline ends is 12 bases. Findings and caveats that apply to the study as a whole: How much clinical and demographic metadata was included differed by source and by participant, and the metadata was provided uncurated.

Participants in the prospective study were aged about 18 to 90 years, lived in 24 United States geographic areas, and enrolled through a virtual design. In the prospective study, participants were assigned to cohorts based on the clinical history participants reported in a screening survey and a study questionnaire. Exposed participants had been in contact, within 2 weeks of entering the study, with a person who had a PCR-confirmed or clinician-diagnosed case of COVID-19. In the prospective study, whole blood, serum and a nasopharyngeal or oropharyngeal swab were collected from each participant by mobile phlebotomists. Prospective study participants could optionally give additional blood draws and questionnaires over an approximately two-month period. Before DNA extraction, prospective study blood samples were shipped either frozen or at room temperature.

The chain is made from TRBV25-1 and TRBJ1-1, with TRBD1 tentatively as D gene (5 bases match). Sequenced input: PBMCs or T cells enriched from blood (not recorded which). The TCR sequence derives from a woman between 25 and 40 years old who had been exposed to COVID-19. The sequence in DNA is TGTGCCAGCGCCGGGGGTCGGACTGAAGCTTTCTTT. It specifies CASAGGRTEAFF. Full variable domain (CDR3 extended with the reference TRBV25-1 and TRBJ1-1 proteins): EADIYQTPRYLVIGTGKKITLECSQTMGHDKMYWYQQDPGMELHLIHYSYGVNSTEKGDLSSESTVSRIRTEHFPLTLESARPSHTSQYLCASAGGRTEAFFGQGTRLTVV.